Detailed here is one T cell receptor (beta chain). The antigen it recognizes is unknown. No much larger clone exists at a distance of one base, and base qualities are not known. This entry is derived from a study of T cell repertoires in cytomegalovirus infection (dated by TCRdb to between 2017 and 2020). About the investigation overall: Alongside well-studied HLA-B-restricted epitopes, the peptide stimulations were aimed at recently identified HLA-C-restricted CMV epitopes, whose presentation resists viral immunomodulation. Donor HLA type was relevant to the analysis, as public TCR beta signatures indicated carriage of CMV infection together with the matching HLA type. Overall study outcomes, separate from this receptor: In the ex vivo response, HLA-C-restricted CMV-specific TCR beta clonotypes were dominant, and in two of eight donors the single most frequent clonotype came from this HLA-C-restricted group. Cumulative frequency of public TCR beta family members discriminated carriers of CMV infection plus the relevant HLA type in this cohort and an independent roughly 350-donor cohort.

According to the study, the label for this sample's treatment or condition signals: in vitro stimulation with specific CMV peptide epitopes to enrich CMV-specific T cells. Instrument used: Illumina HiSeq 1500. TCRdb took the public reads, trimmed them with fastp at Q25, ran MiXCR for clone calling and kept in-frame beta chains. Every distinct CDR3 protein forms one entry, paired with its most common genes and DNA. The sample table contains 550,000 to 850,000 distinct CDR3 sequences; only one count was recorded for 33% of them. 15% to 20% of the sample is taken by the ten largest. V is pared back by 7 bases and J by 5 bases, with 12 bases lying between the germline termini. Sequences SQVTM (CDR1) and ANQGSEA (CDR2) are obtained from the germline V gene. Reading from cysteine to phenylalanine, the CDR3 counts 12 amino acids. The only DNA kept is the CDR3, 36 bases in frame from the first base.

Recombination linked TRBV29-1 to TRBJ1-5, with an unclear D gene assignment. The source was cultured PBMCs, collected from culture after CMV antigen stimulation. This TCR came from a human donor in good health (CMV status not recorded). Some clones in this sample may be carry-over from other donors' samples. The CDR3 region reads CSAGDGDQPQHF. The nucleotide sequence reads as follows: TGCAGCGCAGGAGACGGTGATCAGCCCCAGCATTTT.